This T cell receptor beta chain was sequenced during a study of blood T cell repertoires in COVID-19. This CDR3 is built from 17 residues. Germline V gene data show CDR1 as SGHNT and CDR2 as YENEEA. V shed 3 bases and J 4 bases; nucleotides not matched to a gene: 9. Clones were sequenced by immunoSEQ multiplex PCR, and TCRdb holds only the in-frame ones, with some missing. The sample lists almost 400,000 clones, around 87% occurring once. The sequenced sample consisted of peripheral blood. The sequence was collected from a woman between 55 and 75 years old with COVID-19, enrolled during active disease. The chain employs TRBV11-3 and TRBJ1-5; 10 bases agree with TRBD1. Written as DNA, the CDR3 is TGTGCCAGCAGCTTTTACGGGACAGGGGACAGTAATCAGCCCCAGCATTTT. Translated, it gives CASSFYGTGDSNQPQHF.